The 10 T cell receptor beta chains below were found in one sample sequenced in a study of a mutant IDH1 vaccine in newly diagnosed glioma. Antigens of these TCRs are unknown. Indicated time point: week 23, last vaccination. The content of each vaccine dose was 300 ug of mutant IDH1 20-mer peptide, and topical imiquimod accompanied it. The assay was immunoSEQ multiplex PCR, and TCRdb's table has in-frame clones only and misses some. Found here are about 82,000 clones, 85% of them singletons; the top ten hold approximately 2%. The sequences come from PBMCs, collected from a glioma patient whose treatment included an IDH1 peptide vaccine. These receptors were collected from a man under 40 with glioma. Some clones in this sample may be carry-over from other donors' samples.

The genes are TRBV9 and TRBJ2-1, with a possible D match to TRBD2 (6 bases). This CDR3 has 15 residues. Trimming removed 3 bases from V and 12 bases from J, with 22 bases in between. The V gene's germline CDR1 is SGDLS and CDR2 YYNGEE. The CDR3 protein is CASSGRYGSPFGQFF. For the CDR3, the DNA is TGTGCCAGCAGCGGCCGATACGGGAGCCCTTTTGGGCAGTTCTTC.

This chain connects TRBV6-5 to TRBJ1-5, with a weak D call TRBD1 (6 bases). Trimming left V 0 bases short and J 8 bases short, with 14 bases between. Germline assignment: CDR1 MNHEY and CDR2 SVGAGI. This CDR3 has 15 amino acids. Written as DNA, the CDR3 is TGTGCCAGCAGTTACTCGTTGGGGGGCCGGGAGCCCCAGCATTTT. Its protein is CASSYSLGGREPQHF.

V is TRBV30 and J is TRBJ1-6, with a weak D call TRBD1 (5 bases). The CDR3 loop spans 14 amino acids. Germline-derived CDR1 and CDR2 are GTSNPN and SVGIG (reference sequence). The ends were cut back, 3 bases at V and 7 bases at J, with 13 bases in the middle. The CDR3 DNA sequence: TGTGCCTGGAGGCAGGGAGGGAGGAATTCACCCCTCCACTTT. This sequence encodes CAWRQGGRNSPLHF.

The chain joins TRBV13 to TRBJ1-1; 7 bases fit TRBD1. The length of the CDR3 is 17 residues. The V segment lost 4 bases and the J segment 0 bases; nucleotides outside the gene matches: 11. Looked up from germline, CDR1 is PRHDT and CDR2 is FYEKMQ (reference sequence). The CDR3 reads CASSSRQGGGVNTEAFF. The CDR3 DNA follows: TGTGCCAGCAGCTCAAGACAGGGAGGAGGAGTGAACACTGAAGCTTTCTTT.

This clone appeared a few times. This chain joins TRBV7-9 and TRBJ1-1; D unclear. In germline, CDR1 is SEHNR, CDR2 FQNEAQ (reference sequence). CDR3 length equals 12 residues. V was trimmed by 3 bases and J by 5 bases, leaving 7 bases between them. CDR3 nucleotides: TGTGCCAGCAGCTTCACGAGGACTGAAGCTTTCTTT. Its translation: CASSFTRTEAFF.

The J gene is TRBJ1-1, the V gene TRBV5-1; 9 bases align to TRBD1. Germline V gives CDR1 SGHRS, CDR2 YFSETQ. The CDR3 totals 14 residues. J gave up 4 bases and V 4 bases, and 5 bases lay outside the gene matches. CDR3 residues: CASSTGQGGTEAFF. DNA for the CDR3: TGCGCCAGCAGCACGGGACAGGGAGGCACTGAAGCTTTCTTT.

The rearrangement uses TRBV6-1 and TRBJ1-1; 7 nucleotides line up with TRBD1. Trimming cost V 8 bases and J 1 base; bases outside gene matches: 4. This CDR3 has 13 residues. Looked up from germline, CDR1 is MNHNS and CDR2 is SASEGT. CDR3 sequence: CASGGQRNTEAFF. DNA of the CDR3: TGTGCCAGCGGGGGACAGCGGAACACTGAAGCTTTCTTT.

In nucleotides, the CDR3 is TGTGCCAGCAGCTTAGTCCTAGCGGGGGCCCAAGAGACCCAGTACTTC. Amino acids: CASSLVLAGAQETQYF. The chain joins TRBV11-2 to TRBJ2-5, with 10 nucleotides matching TRBD2. The CDR3 sequence is 16 residues long. J gave up 1 base and V 1 base, and 3 bases lay outside the gene matches. Germline CDR1 and CDR2: SGHAT and FQNNGV.

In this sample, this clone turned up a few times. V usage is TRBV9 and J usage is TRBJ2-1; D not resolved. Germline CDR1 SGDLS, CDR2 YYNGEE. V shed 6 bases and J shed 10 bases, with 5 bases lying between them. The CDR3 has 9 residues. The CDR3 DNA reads TGTGCCAGCAACACAGAGCAGTTCTTC. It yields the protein CASNTEQFF.

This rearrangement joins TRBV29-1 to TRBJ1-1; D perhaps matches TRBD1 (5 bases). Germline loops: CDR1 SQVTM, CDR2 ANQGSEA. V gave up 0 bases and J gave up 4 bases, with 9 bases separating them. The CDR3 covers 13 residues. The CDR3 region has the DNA TGCAGCGTTGAAGATGGGGGGGGCACTGAAGCTTTCTTT. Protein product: CSVEDGGGTEAFF.